This TCR beta chain was obtained from a study of CD4 T cells in relation to SARS-CoV-2 and coronaviruses. This CDR3 region has 16 residues. J was trimmed by 5 bases and V by 2 bases; bases with no gene match: 8. The germline CDR1 and CDR2 sequences are SGHVS and FNYEAQ. CD4+ T cells from unexposed donors were obtained before the COVID-19 pandemic (2011-2018). After more than eight days of culture, CD4+ T cells were isolated. Unexposed-donor CD4+ T cells were probed with SARS-CoV-2 S/N and four cold-coronavirus spikes, cells permitting. The method was immunoSEQ multiplex PCR; TCRdb's version includes in-frame clones alone and lacks a portion of them. In the table there are roughly 30,000 clones, 70% to 80% of which are singletons. Remarks on this clone: What it binds is unknown.

The sequenced material came from CD4+ T cells from PBMCs, cultured in vitro. This TCR derives from a human donor in good health. This rearrangement joins TRBV7-6 to TRBJ2-2; 7 nucleotides agree with TRBD1. This CDR3 reads CASSLSAGGRTGELFF. The CDR3 DNA reads as TGTGCCAGCAGCTTATCAGCAGGGGGTCGGACCGGGGAGCTGTTTTTT.